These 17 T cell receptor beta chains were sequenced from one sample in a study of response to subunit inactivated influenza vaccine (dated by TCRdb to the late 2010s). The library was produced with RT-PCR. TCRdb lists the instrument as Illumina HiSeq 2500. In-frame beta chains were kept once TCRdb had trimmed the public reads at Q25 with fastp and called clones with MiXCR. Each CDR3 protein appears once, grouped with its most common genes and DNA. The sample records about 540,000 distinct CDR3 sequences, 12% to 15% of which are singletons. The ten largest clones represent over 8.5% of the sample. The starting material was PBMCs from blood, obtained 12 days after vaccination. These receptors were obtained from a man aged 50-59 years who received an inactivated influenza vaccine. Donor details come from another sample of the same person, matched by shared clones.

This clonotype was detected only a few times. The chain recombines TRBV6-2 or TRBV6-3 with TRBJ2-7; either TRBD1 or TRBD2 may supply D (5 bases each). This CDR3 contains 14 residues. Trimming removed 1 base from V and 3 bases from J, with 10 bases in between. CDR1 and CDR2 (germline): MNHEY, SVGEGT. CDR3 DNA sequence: TGTGCCAGCAGTTACTTTGAGGGGCGCTACGAGCAGTACTTC. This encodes CASSYFEGRYEQYF.

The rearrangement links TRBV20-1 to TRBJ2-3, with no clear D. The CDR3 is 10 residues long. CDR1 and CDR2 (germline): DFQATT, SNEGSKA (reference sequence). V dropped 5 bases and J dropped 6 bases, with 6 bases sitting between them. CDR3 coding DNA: TGCAGTGCTGGCGACGATACGCAGTATTTT. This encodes CSAGDDTQYF.

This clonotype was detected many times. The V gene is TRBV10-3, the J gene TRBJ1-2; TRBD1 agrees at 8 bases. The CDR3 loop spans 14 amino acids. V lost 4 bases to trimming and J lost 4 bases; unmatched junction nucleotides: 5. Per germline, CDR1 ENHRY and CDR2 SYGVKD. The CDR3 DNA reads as TGTGCCATCAGTGGGACAGGGTCGAGCTATGGCTACACCTTC. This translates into CAISGTGSSYGYTF.

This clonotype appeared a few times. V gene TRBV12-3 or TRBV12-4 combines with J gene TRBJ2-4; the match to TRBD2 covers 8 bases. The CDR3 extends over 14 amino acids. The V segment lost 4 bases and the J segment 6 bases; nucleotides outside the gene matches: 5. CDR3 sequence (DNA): TGTGCCAGCAGTTCCAGCGGGGGCCTAAACATTCAGTACTTC. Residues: CASSSSGGLNIQYF.

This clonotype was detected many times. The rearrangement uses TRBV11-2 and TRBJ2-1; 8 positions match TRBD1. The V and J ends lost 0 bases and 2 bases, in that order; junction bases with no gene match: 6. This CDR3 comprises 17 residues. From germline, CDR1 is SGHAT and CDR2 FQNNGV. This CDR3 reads CASSLEIGTGPYNEQFF. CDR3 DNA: TGTGCCAGCAGCTTAGAAATAGGGACAGGTCCCTACAATGAGCAGTTCTTC.

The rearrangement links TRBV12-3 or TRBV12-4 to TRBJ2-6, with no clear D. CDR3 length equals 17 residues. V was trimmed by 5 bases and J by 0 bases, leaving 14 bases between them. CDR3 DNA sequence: TGTGCCAGCAGTCCGCGAATAATAATCTCTGGGGCCAACGTCCTGACTTTC. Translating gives CASSPRIIISGANVLTF.

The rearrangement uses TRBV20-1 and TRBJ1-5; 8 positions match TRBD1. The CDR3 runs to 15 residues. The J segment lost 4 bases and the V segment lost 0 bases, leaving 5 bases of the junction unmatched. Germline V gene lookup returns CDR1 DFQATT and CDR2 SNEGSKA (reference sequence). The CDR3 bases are TGCAGTGCTAGAGATGGACAGGGCAGGAATCAGCCCCAGCATTTT. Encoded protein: CSARDGQGRNQPQHF.

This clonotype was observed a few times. CDR3: CASSYRLVGTGELFF. The CDR3 region has the DNA TGTGCCAGCAGCTATAGACTAGTGGGTACCGGGGAGCTGTTTTTT. The chain couples TRBV7-9 to TRBJ2-2; D might be TRBD2 (6 bases). Trimming took 4 bases from V and 5 from J, leaving 14 bases between them. This CDR3 contains 15 residues. Germline V gene data show CDR1 as SEHNR and CDR2 as FQNEAQ (reference sequence).

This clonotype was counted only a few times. This chain's CDR3 is CASSWDRSSGNTIYF. The CDR3 DNA is TGTGCCAGCAGCTGGGACAGGAGCTCTGGAAACACCATATATTTT. This chain connects TRBV7-8 to TRBJ1-3, with TRBD1 identical over 8 bases. This CDR3 has 15 amino acids. CDR1 and CDR2 (germline): SGHVS, FQNEAQ. The junction had 2 bases not matched to a gene; V was cut back by 4 bases and J by 0 bases.

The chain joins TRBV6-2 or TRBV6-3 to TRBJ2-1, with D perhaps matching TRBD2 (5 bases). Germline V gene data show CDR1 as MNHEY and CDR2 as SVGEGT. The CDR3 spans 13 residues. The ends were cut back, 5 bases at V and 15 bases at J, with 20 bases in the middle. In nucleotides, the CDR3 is TGTGCCAGCAGTCTTGCCGTTGGCGGGCCCCCGTTCTTC. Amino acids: CASSLAVGGPPFF.

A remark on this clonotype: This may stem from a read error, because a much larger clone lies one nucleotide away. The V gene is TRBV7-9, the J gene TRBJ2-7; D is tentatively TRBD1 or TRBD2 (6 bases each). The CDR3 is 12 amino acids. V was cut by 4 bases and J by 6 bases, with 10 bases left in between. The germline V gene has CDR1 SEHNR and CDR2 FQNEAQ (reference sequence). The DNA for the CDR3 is TGTGCCAGCAGCTCACAGGGAGGCGAGCAGTACTTC. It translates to CASSSQGGEQYF.

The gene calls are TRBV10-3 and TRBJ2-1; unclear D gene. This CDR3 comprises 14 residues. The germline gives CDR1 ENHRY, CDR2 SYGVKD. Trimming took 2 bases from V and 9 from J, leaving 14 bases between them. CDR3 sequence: CAISETRRAGEQFF. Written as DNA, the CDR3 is TGTGCCATCAGTGAGACAAGAAGGGCTGGTGAGCAGTTCTTC.

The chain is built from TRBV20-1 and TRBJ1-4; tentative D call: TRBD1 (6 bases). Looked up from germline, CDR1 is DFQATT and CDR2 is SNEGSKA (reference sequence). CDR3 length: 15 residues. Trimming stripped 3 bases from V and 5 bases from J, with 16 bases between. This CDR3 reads CSASRGLTLNEKLFF. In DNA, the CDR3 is TGCAGTGCTAGCAGGGGTCTAACCTTAAATGAAAAACTGTTTTTT.

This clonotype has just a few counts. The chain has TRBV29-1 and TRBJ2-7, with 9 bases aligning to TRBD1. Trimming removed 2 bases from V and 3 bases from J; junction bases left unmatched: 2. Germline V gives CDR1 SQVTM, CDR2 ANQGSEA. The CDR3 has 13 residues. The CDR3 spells CSVETGGDYEQYF. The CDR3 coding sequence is TGCAGCGTTGAAACAGGGGGCGACTACGAGCAGTACTTC.

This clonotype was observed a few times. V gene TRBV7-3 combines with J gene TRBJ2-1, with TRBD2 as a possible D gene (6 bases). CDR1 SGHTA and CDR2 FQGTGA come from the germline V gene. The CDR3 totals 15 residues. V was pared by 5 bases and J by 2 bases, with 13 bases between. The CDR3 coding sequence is TGTGCCAGCAGCATCGTAGCGGCAACCTACAATGAGCAGTTCTTC. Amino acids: CASSIVAATYNEQFF.

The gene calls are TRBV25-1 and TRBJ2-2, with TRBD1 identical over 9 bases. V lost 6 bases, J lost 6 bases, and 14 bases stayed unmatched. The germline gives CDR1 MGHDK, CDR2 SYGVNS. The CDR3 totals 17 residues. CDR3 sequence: CASSTGEWDRVSGELFF. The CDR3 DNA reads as TGTGCCAGCAGCACAGGCGAGTGGGACAGGGTGTCCGGGGAGCTGTTTTTT.

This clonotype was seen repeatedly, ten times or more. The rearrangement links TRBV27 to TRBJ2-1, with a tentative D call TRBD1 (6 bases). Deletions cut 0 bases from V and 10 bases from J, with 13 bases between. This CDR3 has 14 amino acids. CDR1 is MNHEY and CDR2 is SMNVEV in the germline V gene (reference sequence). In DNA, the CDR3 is TGTGCCAGCAGTTTATCTCCTCAGGGGACCGAGCAGTTCTTC. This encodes CASSLSPQGTEQFF.